These T cell receptor beta chains were read from a single sample in a study of blood T cell repertoires in COVID-19. The repertoire was sequenced with immunoSEQ multiplex PCR; TCRdb's copy has only in-frame clones and lacks some. The table shows under 200,000 clones, with approximately 87% occurring only once. The source material was peripheral blood. The receptors were sampled from a woman in her 70s with acute or convalescent COVID-19. The CDR3 runs from the conserved cysteine through the conserved F or W. A D gene is named only where the DNA matches it firmly.

v_call: TRBV6-1; d_call: .; cdr3_aa: CAGSEAPTVNYGYTF
v_call: TRBV6-2/TRBV6-3; d_call: .; cdr3_aa: CASSYYGVNTEAFF
v_call: TRBV27; d_call: TRBD1; cdr3_aa: CASRHPGQGAEAFF
v_call: TRBV18; d_call: TRBD1; cdr3_aa: CASSPWDSATDTQYF
v_call: TRBV6-2/TRBV6-3; d_call: TRBD2; cdr3_aa: CASSFHRTSGSRDEQYF
v_call: TRBV19; d_call: TRBD1; cdr3_aa: CASSTMTGITEAFF
v_call: TRBV25-1; d_call: .; cdr3_aa: CASSDNYEQYF
v_call: TRBV30; d_call: .; cdr3_aa: CAWANRVGVYEQYF
v_call: TRBV4-2; d_call: TRBD1; cdr3_aa: CASSQGTGDEQYF
v_call: TRBV7-8; d_call: TRBD1; cdr3_aa: CASSLRQGNTEAFF
v_call: TRBV15; d_call: TRBD1; cdr3_aa: CATSRDMRQGARNTIYF
v_call: TRBV4-2; d_call: .; cdr3_aa: CASSQDTATGEQFF
v_call: TRBV6-2/TRBV6-3; d_call: .; cdr3_aa: CASSYYYTGELFF
v_call: TRBV4-3; d_call: .; cdr3_aa: CASSQVLGGRGYTF
v_call: TRBV5-6; d_call: .; cdr3_aa: CASSSHGGEIAFF
v_call: TRBV11-2; d_call: .; cdr3_aa: CASSSRATYGYTF
v_call: TRBV27; d_call: TRBD2; cdr3_aa: CASSYWLAGNNEQFF
v_call: TRBV5-5; d_call: TRBD1; cdr3_aa: CASTRELQGYYGYTF
v_call: TRBV20-1; d_call: TRBD1; cdr3_aa: CSASPAQGAAYNEQFF
v_call: TRBV20-1; d_call: .; cdr3_aa: CSASPRSSGNTIYF
v_call: TRBV7-6; d_call: TRBD2; cdr3_aa: CASSLGSGGTGELFF
v_call: TRBV9; d_call: .; cdr3_aa: CASSVEAGFPGQEQFF
v_call: TRBV7-9; d_call: TRBD1; cdr3_aa: CASSRGQGGSQYF
v_call: TRBV14; d_call: .; cdr3_aa: CATLRGGLATNEKLFF
v_call: TRBV5-5; d_call: .; cdr3_aa: CASSKQALTTDTQYF
v_call: TRBV5-1; d_call: .; cdr3_aa: CASSLVGLVGPNYGYTF
v_call: TRBV7-6; d_call: .; cdr3_aa: CASSPPPGSTGELFF